Listed below are T cell receptor beta chains from one sample, sequenced in a study of PD-1 blockade in mismatch repair-deficient tumors. Clones were sequenced by immunoSEQ multiplex PCR, and TCRdb holds only the in-frame ones, with some missing. The table lists 40,000 or so clones, roughly 77% of them singletons. The sample consisted of peripheral blood, taken 4 weeks after starting pembrolizumab. The receptors derive from an adult with mismatch repair-deficient cancer. The CDR3 runs from the conserved cysteine through the conserved F or W. Fields, in order: D gene, clone size, CDR3 length, J gene, V gene, CDR3 DNA, CDR3 protein. The D gene is left open where the match is weak. Rows may omit the clone size; those that give it use once, few, many or a size class.

>-|-|15|TRBJ2-7|TRBV6-5
TGTGCCAGCACCCGATCCGGGACAAACAACTACGAGCAGTACTTC
CASTRSGTNNYEQYF
>-|few|18|TRBJ1-5|TRBV4-1
TGCGCCAGCAGCCAAGAAGTTAGGCAGGGGTCCTCCAATCAGCCCCAGCATTTT
CASSQEVRQGSSNQPQHF
>-|-|15|TRBJ1-2|TRBV6-5
TGTGCCAGCAGTTACCGGGCCCAAGTGGGCTATGGCTACACCTTC
CASSYRAQVGYGYTF
>-|-|12|TRBJ2-7|TRBV28
TGTGCCAGCACCGATACTAGTAACGAGCAGTACTTC
CASTDTSNEQYF
>-|once|14|TRBJ1-1|TRBV6-6
TGTGCCAGCAGTTACGGGGGGTTCGGCACTGAAGCTTTCTTT
CASSYGGFGTEAFF
>-|once|11|TRBJ2-2|TRBV7-9
TGTGCCAGCTCCCGTACCGGGGAGCTGTTTTTT
CASSRTGELFF
>-|-|13|TRBJ1-1|TRBV4-2
TGTGCCAGCAGCCACGGGACGCTACTCGAAGCTTTCTTT
CASSHGTLLEAFF
>-|-|11|TRBJ1-1|TRBV30
TGTGCCTTCAGCTTAAAGACTGAAGCTTTCTTT
CAFSLKTEAFF
>TRBD1|-|13|TRBJ2-3|TRBV28
TGTGCCAGCAGTGGGACAGCCACAGATACGCAGTATTTT
CASSGTATDTQYF
>TRBD1|-|16|TRBJ1-5|TRBV10-2
TGCGCCAGCAAAAACGATACCGGGACAGGGGTTCAGCCCCAGCATTTT
CASKNDTGTGVQPQHF
>-|-|14|TRBJ1-1|TRBV7-9
TGTGCCAGCAGCTTAGAGGGGCAGGCCACTGAAGCTTTCTTT
CASSLEGQATEAFF
>-|-|15|TRBJ2-1|TRBV7-2
TGTGCCAGCAGCTTCTATGAAGGACTGGGAATGGAGCAGTTCTTC
CASSFYEGLGMEQFF
>-|-|16|TRBJ2-7|TRBV6-5
TGTGCCAGCAGTTACACTTCGCCCAGAAACTCCTACGAGCAGTACTTC
CASSYTSPRNSYEQYF
>TRBD1|-|17|TRBJ1-2|TRBV19
TGTGCCAGTAGGAGGACAGGGGGCGGTGGAGCTAACTATGGCTACACCTTC
CASRRTGGGGANYGYTF
>-|-|14|TRBJ2-7|TRBV14
TGTGCCAGCAGCCAAGGTGACACCGACTACGAGCAGTACTTC
CASSQGDTDYEQYF
>TRBD1|-|17|TRBJ2-1|TRBV9
TGTGCCAGCAGCGAGCAGGCCGGGACAGGGGTCCGCAATGAGCAGTTCTTC
CASSEQAGTGVRNEQFF
>-|-|15|TRBJ1-5|TRBV4-3
TGCGCCAGCAGCCAAGATAGGTTTAGCAATCAGCCCCAGCATTTT
CASSQDRFSNQPQHF
>-|-|18|TRBJ2-3|TRBV4-1
TGCGCCAGCAGCGCAACTAGGTTGCAGGGAAGAAGCACAGATACGCAGTATTTT
CASSATRLQGRSTDTQYF
>-|-|14|TRBJ2-3|TRBV7-2
TGTGCCAGCAGCCGCGGGGAAGTTACAGATACGCAGTATTTT
CASSRGEVTDTQYF
>TRBD2|many|16|TRBJ2-3|TRBV4-3
TGCGCCAGCAGCCAAGAGATAGCGGGAGGGCCAGATACGCAGTATTTT
CASSQEIAGGPDTQYF
>TRBD2|-|17|TRBJ2-2|TRBV11-3
TGTGCCAGCAGCGAATTTAGCGGGAGGGGTGGCACCGGGGAGCTGTTTTTT
CASSEFSGRGGTGELFF
>-|-|14|TRBJ2-7|TRBV5-6
TGTGCCAGCAGCTTGTTTAGTTTTTCCTACGAGCAGTACTTC
CASSLFSFSYEQYF
>TRBD1|few|14|TRBJ1-5|TRBV28
TGTGCCAGCAACGCGGACAGGGAGAATCAGCCCCAGCATTTT
CASNADRENQPQHF
>TRBD1|-|15|TRBJ2-5|TRBV11-2
TGTGCCAGCAGCAAACACTTGACAGGGGGGGAGACCCAGTACTTC
CASSKHLTGGETQYF
>-|-|10|TRBJ2-7|TRBV20-1
TGCAGTGCTAGTTTCCGCGAGCAGTACTTC
CSASFREQYF
>-|-|14|TRBJ2-5|TRBV7-2
TGTGCCAGCAGCCAACGACAGGACCAAGAGACCCAGTACTTC
CASSQRQDQETQYF
>-|-|12|TRBJ2-7|TRBV19
TGTGCCAGTAGTAAGGGTTTCTACGAGCAGTACTTC
CASSKGFYEQYF
>TRBD2|-|16|TRBJ2-7|TRBV4-3
TGCGCCAGCAGCCAAAGTTCAAGCGGGAGGGACTACGAGCAGTACTTC
CASSQSSSGRDYEQYF
>-|-|13|TRBJ2-7|TRBV14
TGTGCCAGCAGCCTATCGATTTCCTACGAGCAGTACTTC
CASSLSISYEQYF
>TRBD2|-|17|TRBJ2-3|TRBV28
TGTGCCAGCAGTTCTACGACTAGCGGGTTTGTGGGGGATACGCAGTATTTT
CASSSTTSGFVGDTQYF
>TRBD2|-|15|TRBJ2-2|TRBV6-1
TGTGCCAGCAGTGAGACTAGCGGGAGCACCGGGGAGCTGTTTTTT
CASSETSGSTGELFF
>TRBD1|-|14|TRBJ2-3|TRBV11-3
TGTGCCAGCAGGCGGACAGGTAGCACAGATACGCAGTATTTT
CASRRTGSTDTQYF
>TRBD1|-|15|TRBJ1-1|TRBV11-2
TGTGCCAGCAGCCACGGACAGGGGGAGAACACTGAAGCTTTCTTT
CASSHGQGENTEAFF
>-|-|15|TRBJ1-1|TRBV9
TGTGCCAGCAGCGTCCGGGCAGACATGAACACTGAAGCTTTCTTT
CASSVRADMNTEAFF
>-|-|17|TRBJ1-3|TRBV7-9
TGTGCCAGCAGCTTGGGTTGGCAGGGGCACTCTGGAAACACCATATATTTT
CASSLGWQGHSGNTIYF
>-|-|14|TRBJ2-7|TRBV6-5
TGTGCCAGCAGCCGTTATCTAAGCTCCTACGAGCAGTACTTC
CASSRYLSSYEQYF
>-|-|13|TRBJ1-1|TRBV11-1
TGTGCCAGCAGCTTAGGACTGAACACTGAAGCTTTCTTT
CASSLGLNTEAFF
>TRBD2|once|14|TRBJ2-7|TRBV10-2
TGCGCCAGCAGTCGTACTAGCGGAACCTACGAGCAGTACTTC
CASSRTSGTYEQYF
>TRBD2|-|14|TRBJ2-1|TRBV10-3
TGTGCCATCAGTGAGTCACGGGAGGGCCGTGAGCAGTTCTTC
CAISESREGREQFF
>-|-|15|TRBJ2-2|TRBV19
TGTGCCAGTACCTGGGACCCTACGAACACCGGGGAGCTGTTTTTT
CASTWDPTNTGELFF
>TRBD2|-|15|TRBJ2-7|TRBV7-2
TGTGCCAGCAGCTACTATTCGAGCGGGGCCTACGAGCAGTACTTC
CASSYYSSGAYEQYF
>-|few|11|TRBJ2-7|TRBV12-5
TGTGCTAGTGGTCAAGGGTTCGAGCAGTACTTC
CASGQGFEQYF